This T cell receptor (beta chain) was documented in a study of T-cell memory formation after mild COVID-19. TCRdb called the 5' RACE reads again in MiXCR, with one record for every CDR3 protein. The sample has 450,000 to 650,000 distinct CDR3 sequences, roughly 22% seen once; the top ten hold around 12%. This clonotype was observed a few times. The V and J ends lost 5 bases and 5 bases, in that order; junction bases with no gene match: 5. This CDR3 is 14 amino acids long. Germline values: CDR1 ENHRY, CDR2 SYGVKD. The TCR sequence derives from an adult woman who had mild COVID-19 (a few samples of this study predate the infection). Cell type and time point are not known. The chain combines TRBV10-3 with TRBJ2-1, with 8 nucleotides matching TRBD2. Sequences were obtained from PBMCs or a T cell subset sorted from them (not recorded which). In nucleotides, the CDR3 is TGTGCCATCAGTTCCGGGACTAGAAACAATGAGCAGTTCTTC. Its translation: CAISSGTRNNEQFF.